This T cell receptor beta chain is from a study of tissue T cells after allogeneic stem cell transplantation. Using immunoSEQ multiplex PCR, the repertoire was profiled, and TCRdb retains in-frame clones only, with some absent. This table holds fewer than 2,000 clones, approximately 86% found once. Enrolled prospectively were adult allogeneic hematopoietic cell transplant recipients whose graft-versus-host disease was steroid-refractory. GI sites, liver, skin and spleen were taken after median 9.75 post-mortem hours. This CDR3 comprises 17 residues. Study observations and caveats: Tissue-detected TCR repertoire was only partly captured by blood and spleen T cells. Alloreactivity or antigen specificity of tissue TCRs was not determined; some clones might be host cells.

As for this clone: Its antigen remains unidentified.

Sequences were derived from liver tissue, sampled at autopsy. The genes are TRBV12-2 and TRBJ2-7; the table's D gene call, TRBD1, was not cross checked with the DNA. TRBV12-2 is flagged as a pseudogene. This sequence was found in a male patient aged 60 or over with steroid-refractory graft-versus-host disease after an allogeneic stem cell transplant. Some T cells may have originated in the graft donor. CDR3 sequence: CASRLATGQGSPYEQYF. CDR3 nucleotides: TGTGCAAGTCGCTTAGCGACGGGACAGGGATCTCCCTACGAGCAGTACTTC.